The rows below give T cell receptor beta chains drawn from one sample of a study of blood T cell repertoires in COVID-19. Sequencing used immunoSEQ multiplex PCR; TCRdb keeps in-frame clones, though not all of them. The sample has 100,000 to 150,000 clones, under 80% seen once. Material for sequencing was peripheral blood. These receptors were obtained from a man over 45 with acute or convalescent COVID-19. Both conserved end residues are part of each CDR3. The order of the fields is J gene, D gene, CDR3 length, clone size, V gene, CDR3 protein, CDR3 DNA. D genes are given only for firm matches. A clone size is listed for some rows: how often the clone was seen (once, few, many), or a class if it is expanded.

j_call: TRBJ1-6; d_call: TRBD1; cdr3_length: 12; clone_size: -; v_call: TRBV14; cdr3_aa: CASSQVRDRLRF; cdr3_nt: TGTGCCAGCAGCCAGGTCCGGGACAGACTCAGATTT
j_call: TRBJ1-6; d_call: -; cdr3_length: 15; clone_size: -; v_call: TRBV27; cdr3_aa: CASEDRRSYNSPLHF; cdr3_nt: TGTGCCAGCGAAGACAGGAGGTCCTATAATTCACCCCTCCACTTT
j_call: TRBJ2-5; d_call: TRBD1; cdr3_length: 15; clone_size: -; v_call: TRBV19; cdr3_aa: CASSSGQGVQETQYF; cdr3_nt: TGTGCCAGTAGTAGCGGACAGGGGGTCCAAGAGACCCAGTACTTC
j_call: TRBJ2-1; d_call: TRBD2; cdr3_length: 14; clone_size: -; v_call: TRBV27; cdr3_aa: CASTPSGRANEQFF; cdr3_nt: TGTGCCAGCACCCCTAGCGGGAGGGCCAATGAGCAGTTCTTC
j_call: TRBJ1-2; d_call: -; cdr3_length: 14; clone_size: -; v_call: TRBV7-6; cdr3_aa: CASSLGPTHGGYTF; cdr3_nt: TGTGCCAGCAGCTTAGGGCCGACCCACGGGGGCTACACCTTC
j_call: TRBJ1-5; d_call: -; cdr3_length: 13; clone_size: -; v_call: TRBV12-3/TRBV12-4; cdr3_aa: CASTLDGDQPQHF; cdr3_nt: TGTGCCAGCACCCTGGACGGGGATCAGCCCCAGCATTTT
j_call: TRBJ2-5; d_call: -; cdr3_length: 17; clone_size: -; v_call: TRBV5-1; cdr3_aa: CASSVGAGRGGEETQYF; cdr3_nt: TGCGCCAGCAGCGTAGGGGCCGGGCGGGGAGGTGAGGAGACCCAGTACTTC
j_call: TRBJ2-2; d_call: -; cdr3_length: 14; clone_size: -; v_call: TRBV6-5; cdr3_aa: CASSLGRGFGELFF; cdr3_nt: TGTGCCAGCAGTCTAGGCCGGGGGTTCGGGGAGCTGTTTTTT
j_call: TRBJ1-2; d_call: TRBD1; cdr3_length: 14; clone_size: once; v_call: TRBV6-5; cdr3_aa: CASSYNRGLHGYTF; cdr3_nt: TGTGCCAGCAGTTACAACAGGGGGCTGCATGGCTACACCTTC
j_call: TRBJ1-6; d_call: -; cdr3_length: 15; clone_size: -; v_call: TRBV6-5; cdr3_aa: CASSSREAGNSPLHF; cdr3_nt: TGTGCCAGCAGTTCCCGGGAGGCAGGCAATTCACCCCTCCACTTT
j_call: TRBJ1-5; d_call: -; cdr3_length: 14; clone_size: -; v_call: TRBV2; cdr3_aa: CASSAMGAQQPQHF; cdr3_nt: TGTGCCAGCAGTGCAATGGGGGCCCAACAGCCCCAGCATTTT
j_call: TRBJ2-5; d_call: TRBD1; cdr3_length: 14; clone_size: -; v_call: TRBV3-1/TRBV3-2; cdr3_aa: CASSQLDREETQYF; cdr3_nt: TGTGCCAGCAGCCAGCTCGACAGGGAAGAGACCCAGTACTTC
j_call: TRBJ1-5; d_call: TRBD1; cdr3_length: 14; clone_size: -; v_call: TRBV6-1; cdr3_aa: CASTSQGANQPQHF; cdr3_nt: TGTGCCAGCACCTCACAGGGGGCAAATCAGCCCCAGCATTTT
j_call: TRBJ2-7; d_call: -; cdr3_length: 13; clone_size: -; v_call: TRBV29-1; cdr3_aa: CSVLFLGAYEQYF; cdr3_nt: TGCAGCGTTCTATTTTTAGGGGCCTACGAGCAGTACTTC
j_call: TRBJ2-1; d_call: -; cdr3_length: 15; clone_size: -; v_call: TRBV6-5; cdr3_aa: CASRRMESSNNEQFF; cdr3_nt: TGTGCCAGCAGGAGGATGGAATCTTCGAACAATGAGCAGTTCTTC
j_call: TRBJ2-7; d_call: TRBD1; cdr3_length: 14; clone_size: -; v_call: TRBV6-5; cdr3_aa: CASSQLPTGPEQYF; cdr3_nt: TGTGCCAGCAGTCAACTTCCGACAGGGCCCGAGCAGTACTTC
j_call: TRBJ1-4; d_call: TRBD1; cdr3_length: 15; clone_size: once; v_call: TRBV9; cdr3_aa: CASSVAGTANEKLFF; cdr3_nt: TGTGCCAGCAGCGTGGCCGGGACAGCTAATGAAAAACTGTTTTTT
j_call: TRBJ2-4; d_call: -; cdr3_length: 16; clone_size: -; v_call: TRBV21-1; cdr3_aa: CASSTLAGANKNIQYF; cdr3_nt: TGTGCCAGCAGCACTCTAGCGGGGGCCAACAAAAACATTCAGTACTTC
j_call: TRBJ2-2; d_call: -; cdr3_length: 15; clone_size: -; v_call: TRBV5-6; cdr3_aa: CASSLDRTNTGELFF; cdr3_nt: TGTGCCAGCAGCTTGGACAGGACGAACACCGGGGAGCTGTTTTTT
j_call: TRBJ2-7; d_call: TRBD2; cdr3_length: 15; clone_size: -; v_call: TRBV9; cdr3_aa: CASSVEASGTYEQYF; cdr3_nt: TGTGCCAGCAGCGTAGAGGCTAGCGGGACCTACGAGCAGTACTTC
j_call: TRBJ1-1; d_call: -; cdr3_length: 14; clone_size: few; v_call: TRBV18; cdr3_aa: CASSPRTANTEAFF; cdr3_nt: TGTGCCAGCTCACCCCGGACAGCGAACACTGAAGCTTTCTTT
j_call: TRBJ2-3; d_call: TRBD1; cdr3_length: 14; clone_size: -; v_call: TRBV2; cdr3_aa: CASSPDRGTDTQYF; cdr3_nt: TGTGCCAGCAGTCCAGACAGGGGCACAGATACGCAGTATTTT
j_call: TRBJ1-6; d_call: TRBD1; cdr3_length: 15; clone_size: -; v_call: TRBV5-1; cdr3_aa: CASSSGQGYNSPLHF; cdr3_nt: TGCGCCAGCAGCTCCGGACAGGGTTATAATTCACCCCTCCACTTT
j_call: TRBJ1-1; d_call: -; cdr3_length: 14; clone_size: -; v_call: TRBV11-2; cdr3_aa: CASSFADPNTEAFF; cdr3_nt: TGTGCCAGCAGCTTTGCAGATCCGAACACTGAAGCTTTCTTT
j_call: TRBJ2-7; d_call: -; cdr3_length: 11; clone_size: -; v_call: TRBV29-1; cdr3_aa: CSVEDEGEQYF; cdr3_nt: TGCAGCGTTGAAGACGAGGGCGAGCAGTACTTC
j_call: TRBJ1-2; d_call: -; cdr3_length: 15; clone_size: -; v_call: TRBV5-5; cdr3_aa: CASSLDDFSSYGYTF; cdr3_nt: TGTGCCAGCAGCTTGGATGACTTCAGCTCCTATGGCTACACCTTC
j_call: TRBJ2-7; d_call: TRBD1; cdr3_length: 12; clone_size: -; v_call: TRBV6-2/TRBV6-3; cdr3_aa: CASSSRGYEQYF; cdr3_nt: TGTGCCAGCAGCTCCAGGGGGTACGAGCAGTACTTC
j_call: TRBJ2-2; d_call: TRBD2; cdr3_length: 17; clone_size: -; v_call: TRBV5-4; cdr3_aa: CASSPEIGRAGAGELFF; cdr3_nt: TGTGCCAGCAGCCCGGAAATAGGACGGGCGGGGGCCGGGGAGCTGTTTTTT
j_call: TRBJ2-5; d_call: TRBD1; cdr3_length: 13; clone_size: few; v_call: TRBV29-1; cdr3_aa: CSVVGTGGETQYF; cdr3_nt: TGCAGCGTTGTCGGGACAGGGGGGGAGACCCAGTACTTC
j_call: TRBJ1-1; d_call: TRBD1; cdr3_length: 14; clone_size: -; v_call: TRBV28; cdr3_aa: CASRPSTGTIEAFF; cdr3_nt: TGTGCCAGCAGACCATCGACAGGGACGATTGAAGCTTTCTTT
j_call: TRBJ2-3; d_call: -; cdr3_length: 15; clone_size: -; v_call: TRBV5-1; cdr3_aa: CASSLADVERDTQYF; cdr3_nt: TGCGCCAGCAGCTTAGCGGACGTTGAGAGAGATACGCAGTATTTT
j_call: TRBJ2-1; d_call: -; cdr3_length: 15; clone_size: -; v_call: TRBV6-5; cdr3_aa: CASSSDSSSYNEQFF; cdr3_nt: TGTGCCAGCAGTTCAGACTCGAGCTCCTACAATGAGCAGTTCTTC
j_call: TRBJ1-4; d_call: TRBD1; cdr3_length: 15; clone_size: -; v_call: TRBV25-1; cdr3_aa: CASSLYRGRDEKLFF; cdr3_nt: TGTGCCAGCAGTTTGTACAGGGGTCGTGATGAAAAACTGTTTTTT
j_call: TRBJ2-4; d_call: -; cdr3_length: 14; clone_size: -; v_call: TRBV2; cdr3_aa: CASMQGTGKNIQYF; cdr3_nt: TGTGCCAGCATGCAGGGGACGGGCAAAAACATTCAGTACTTC
j_call: TRBJ2-7; d_call: -; cdr3_length: 13; clone_size: -; v_call: TRBV19; cdr3_aa: CASSRSVSYEQYF; cdr3_nt: TGTGCCAGTAGTAGGTCAGTATCCTACGAGCAGTACTTC
j_call: TRBJ1-2; d_call: TRBD1; cdr3_length: 15; clone_size: once; v_call: TRBV18; cdr3_aa: CASSPPGQGGGGYTF; cdr3_nt: TGTGCCAGCTCACCACCGGGACAGGGAGGTGGTGGCTACACCTTC
j_call: TRBJ2-1; d_call: TRBD2; cdr3_length: 16; clone_size: -; v_call: TRBV5-8; cdr3_aa: CASSSRVILRGNEQFF; cdr3_nt: TGTGCCAGCAGCTCGAGGGTAATCTTGCGGGGGAATGAGCAGTTCTTC
j_call: TRBJ2-1; d_call: TRBD1; cdr3_length: 14; clone_size: -; v_call: TRBV2; cdr3_aa: CASSGQGAGNEQFF; cdr3_nt: TGTGCCAGCAGCGGACAGGGGGCAGGAAATGAGCAGTTCTTC
j_call: TRBJ1-1; d_call: -; cdr3_length: 14; clone_size: -; v_call: TRBV29-1; cdr3_aa: CSVEVGGRGTEAFF; cdr3_nt: TGCAGCGTTGAAGTGGGGGGGAGAGGGACTGAAGCTTTCTTT
j_call: TRBJ1-5; d_call: TRBD1; cdr3_length: 17; clone_size: -; v_call: TRBV30; cdr3_aa: CAWSGDRDLYSNQPQHF; cdr3_nt: TGTGCCTGGAGTGGGGACAGGGATCTTTATAGCAATCAGCCCCAGCATTTT
j_call: TRBJ1-2; d_call: -; cdr3_length: 13; clone_size: -; v_call: TRBV13; cdr3_aa: CASSFPGADGYTF; cdr3_nt: TGTGCCAGCAGCTTCCCCGGAGCTGATGGCTACACCTTC
j_call: TRBJ1-6; d_call: -; cdr3_length: 17; clone_size: -; v_call: TRBV4-1; cdr3_aa: CASSQDGKGRANSPLHF; cdr3_nt: TGCGCCAGCAGCCAAGATGGAAAGGGGCGAGCGAATTCACCCCTCCACTTT
j_call: TRBJ2-5; d_call: TRBD1; cdr3_length: 14; clone_size: -; v_call: TRBV4-1; cdr3_aa: CASSQGTGGADFYF; cdr3_nt: TGCGCCAGCAGCCAAGGGACAGGGGGCGCGGACTTCTACTTC
j_call: TRBJ2-5; d_call: -; cdr3_length: 12; clone_size: few; v_call: TRBV29-1; cdr3_aa: CSSCEAEETQYF; cdr3_nt: TGCAGCTCTTGTGAAGCTGAAGAGACCCAGTACTTC
j_call: TRBJ2-7; d_call: -; cdr3_length: 13; clone_size: few; v_call: TRBV10-2; cdr3_aa: CASSDGGTYEQYF; cdr3_nt: TGCGCCAGCAGTGATGGCGGGACTTACGAGCAGTACTTC
j_call: TRBJ1-1; d_call: TRBD1; cdr3_length: 15; clone_size: -; v_call: TRBV5-1; cdr3_aa: CASSPRTGGNTEAFF; cdr3_nt: TGCGCCAGCAGCCCGAGGACAGGGGGGAACACTGAAGCTTTCTTT
j_call: TRBJ2-2; d_call: -; cdr3_length: 14; clone_size: -; v_call: TRBV28; cdr3_aa: CASSFRGRGGELFF; cdr3_nt: TGTGCCAGCAGTTTCCGGGGAAGAGGCGGGGAGCTGTTTTTT
j_call: TRBJ2-3; d_call: -; cdr3_length: 14; clone_size: -; v_call: TRBV2; cdr3_aa: CATTTLDLTYTQYF; cdr3_nt: TGTGCCACCACGACCCTAGACCTCACATATACGCAGTATTTT
j_call: TRBJ1-6; d_call: -; cdr3_length: 15; clone_size: -; v_call: TRBV3-1/TRBV3-2; cdr3_aa: CASSQDTYYNSPLHF; cdr3_nt: TGTGCCAGCAGCCAAGATACATACTATAATTCACCCCTCCACTTT
j_call: TRBJ1-1; d_call: -; cdr3_length: 13; clone_size: few; v_call: TRBV6-2/TRBV6-3; cdr3_aa: CASSSQGGTEAFF; cdr3_nt: TGTGCCAGCAGTTCACAGGGTGGCACTGAAGCTTTCTTT
j_call: TRBJ1-6; d_call: -; cdr3_length: 16; clone_size: -; v_call: TRBV4-2; cdr3_aa: CASSQVSGTNNSPLHF; cdr3_nt: TGTGCCAGCAGCCAAGTATCCGGGACAAATAATTCACCCCTCCACTTT
j_call: TRBJ1-1; d_call: -; cdr3_length: 12; clone_size: -; v_call: TRBV2; cdr3_aa: CASRTTNTEAFF; cdr3_nt: TGTGCCAGCAGAACTACAAACACTGAAGCTTTCTTT
j_call: TRBJ1-4; d_call: -; cdr3_length: 12; clone_size: -; v_call: TRBV12-3/TRBV12-4; cdr3_aa: CASSLGVEKLFF; cdr3_nt: TGTGCCAGCAGTTTAGGAGTTGAAAAACTGTTTTTT
j_call: TRBJ1-1; d_call: -; cdr3_length: 13; clone_size: -; v_call: TRBV7-8; cdr3_aa: CASSPRGSSKAFF; cdr3_nt: TGTGCCAGCAGCCCCCGAGGAAGTAGTAAAGCTTTCTTT
j_call: TRBJ2-7; d_call: -; cdr3_length: 14; clone_size: -; v_call: TRBV28; cdr3_aa: CASSYTDGGDEQYF; cdr3_nt: TGTGCCAGCAGTTACACGGACGGAGGAGACGAGCAGTACTTC
j_call: TRBJ2-2; d_call: TRBD2; cdr3_length: 18; clone_size: -; v_call: TRBV4-1; cdr3_aa: CASSQREIAGTNTGELFF; cdr3_nt: TGCGCCAGCAGCCAAAGGGAGATAGCGGGGACGAACACCGGGGAGCTGTTTTTT
j_call: TRBJ2-2; d_call: -; cdr3_length: 15; clone_size: once; v_call: TRBV19; cdr3_aa: CASTQRGTNTGELFF; cdr3_nt: TGTGCCAGTACGCAAAGAGGGACAAACACCGGGGAGCTGTTTTTT